The present T cell receptor (beta chain) was sequenced within a study of control samples from healthy donors and cancer patients. The sample holds one count of this clone. TCRdb keeps only in-frame clones here, not all; method: immunoSEQ multiplex PCR. The sample holds 20,000 to 30,000 clones; approximately 91% are singletons and the top ten take roughly 13%. The CDR3 contains 13 residues. Trimming pared 1 base from V and 1 base from J, leaving 3 bases between. Germline V gene sequence: CDR1 SGHTA, CDR2 FQGNSA. This rearrangement joins TRBV7-2 to TRBJ2-3; no reliable D call. The sample taken for sequencing was PBMCs. This TCR derives from a man in his forties or fifties with lung cancer. The CDR3 bases are TGTGCCAGCAGCTTAGGGGGCACAGATACGCAGTATTTT. Translated: CASSLGGTDTQYF.